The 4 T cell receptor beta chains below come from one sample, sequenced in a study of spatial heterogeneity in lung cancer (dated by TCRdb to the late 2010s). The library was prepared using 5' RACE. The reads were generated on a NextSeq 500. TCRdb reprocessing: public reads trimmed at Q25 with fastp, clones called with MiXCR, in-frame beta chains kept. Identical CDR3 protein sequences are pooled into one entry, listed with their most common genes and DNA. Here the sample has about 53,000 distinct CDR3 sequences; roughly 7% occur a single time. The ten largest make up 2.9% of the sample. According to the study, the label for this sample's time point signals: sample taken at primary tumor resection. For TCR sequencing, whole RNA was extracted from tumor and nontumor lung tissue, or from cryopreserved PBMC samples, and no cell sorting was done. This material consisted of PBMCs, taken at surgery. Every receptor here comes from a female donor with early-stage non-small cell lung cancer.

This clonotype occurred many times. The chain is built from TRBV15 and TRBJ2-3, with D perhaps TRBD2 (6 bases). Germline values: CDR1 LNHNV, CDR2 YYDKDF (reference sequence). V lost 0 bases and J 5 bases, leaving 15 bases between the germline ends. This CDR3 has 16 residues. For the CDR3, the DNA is TGTGCCACCAGCAGAGATCGTGCGGGGCTAGTAGATACGCAGTATTTT. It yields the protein CATSRDRAGLVDTQYF.

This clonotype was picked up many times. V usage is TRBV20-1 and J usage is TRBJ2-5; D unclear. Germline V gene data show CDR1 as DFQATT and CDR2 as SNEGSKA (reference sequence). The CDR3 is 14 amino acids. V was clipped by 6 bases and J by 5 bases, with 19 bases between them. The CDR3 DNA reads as TGCAGTGCAACTGTTCGGGTCGCACAGGAGACCCAGTACTTC. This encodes CSATVRVAQETQYF.

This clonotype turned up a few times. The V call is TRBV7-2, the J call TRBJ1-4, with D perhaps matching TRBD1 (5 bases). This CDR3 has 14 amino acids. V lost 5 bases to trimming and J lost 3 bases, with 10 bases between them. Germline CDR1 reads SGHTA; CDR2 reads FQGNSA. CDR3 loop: CASSPGRANEKLFF. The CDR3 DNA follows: TGTGCCAGCAGCCCGGGACGGGCTAATGAAAAACTGTTTTTT.

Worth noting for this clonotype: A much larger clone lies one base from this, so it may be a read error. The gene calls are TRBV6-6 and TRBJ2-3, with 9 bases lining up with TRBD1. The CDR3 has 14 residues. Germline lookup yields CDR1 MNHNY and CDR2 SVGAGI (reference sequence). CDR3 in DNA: TGTGCCAGCAGTTACACCCGACAGGGGGATACGCGGTATTTT. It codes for CASSYTRQGDTRYF.